This note documents a single T cell receptor (beta chain) sequence. These data originate in a study of control samples from healthy donors and cancer patients. TCRdb's copy holds only in-frame clones and misses some; the assay was immunoSEQ multiplex PCR. The sample includes about 53,000 clones, around 90% of them seen just once. This CDR3 is 17 amino acids long. The V gene lost 5 bases and the J gene lost 1 base, with 15 bases spanning the gap. The germline gives CDR1 MDHEN, CDR2 SYDVKM. This chain links TRBV28 with TRBJ2-6; tentative D call: TRBD1 (5 bases). This TCR was recovered from a man in his 60s with head and neck cancer. The sequenced sample consisted of PBMCs. CDR3 sequence reads: CASSMTVHTSGANVLTF. The CDR3, as DNA: TGTGCCAGCAGTATGACAGTCCATACTTCTGGGGCCAACGTCCTGACTTTC.